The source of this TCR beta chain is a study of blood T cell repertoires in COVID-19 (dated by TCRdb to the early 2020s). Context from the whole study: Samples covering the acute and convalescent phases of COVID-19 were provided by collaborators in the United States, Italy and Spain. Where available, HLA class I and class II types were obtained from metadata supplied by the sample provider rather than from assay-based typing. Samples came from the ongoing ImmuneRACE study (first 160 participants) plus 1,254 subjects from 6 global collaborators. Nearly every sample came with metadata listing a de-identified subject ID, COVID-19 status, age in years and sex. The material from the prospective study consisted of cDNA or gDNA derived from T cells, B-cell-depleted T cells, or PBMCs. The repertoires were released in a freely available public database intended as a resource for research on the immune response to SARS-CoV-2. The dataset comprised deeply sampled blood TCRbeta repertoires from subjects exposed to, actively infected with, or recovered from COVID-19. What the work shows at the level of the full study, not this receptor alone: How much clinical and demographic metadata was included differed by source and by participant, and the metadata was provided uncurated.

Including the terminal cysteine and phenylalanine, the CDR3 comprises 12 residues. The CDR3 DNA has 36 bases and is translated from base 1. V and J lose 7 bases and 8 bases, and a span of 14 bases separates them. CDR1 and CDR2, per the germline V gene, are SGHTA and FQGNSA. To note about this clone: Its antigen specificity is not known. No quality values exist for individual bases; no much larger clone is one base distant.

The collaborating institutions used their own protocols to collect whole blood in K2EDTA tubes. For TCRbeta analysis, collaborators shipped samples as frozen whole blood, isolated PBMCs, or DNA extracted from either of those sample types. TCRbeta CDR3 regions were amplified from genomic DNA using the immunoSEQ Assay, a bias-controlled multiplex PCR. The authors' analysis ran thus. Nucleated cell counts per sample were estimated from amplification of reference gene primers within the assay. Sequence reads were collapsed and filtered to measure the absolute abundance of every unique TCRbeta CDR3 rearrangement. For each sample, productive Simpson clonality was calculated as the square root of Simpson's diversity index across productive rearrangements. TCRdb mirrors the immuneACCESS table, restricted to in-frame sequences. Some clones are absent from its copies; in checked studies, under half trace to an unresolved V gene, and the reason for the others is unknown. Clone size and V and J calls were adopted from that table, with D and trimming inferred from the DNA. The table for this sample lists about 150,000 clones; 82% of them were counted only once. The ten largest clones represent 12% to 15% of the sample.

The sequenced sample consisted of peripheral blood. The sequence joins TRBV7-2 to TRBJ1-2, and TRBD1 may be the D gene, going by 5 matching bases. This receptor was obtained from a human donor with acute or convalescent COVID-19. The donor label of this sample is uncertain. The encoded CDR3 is CASTPGGEGYTF. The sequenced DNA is TGTGCCAGCACCCCCGGGGGAGAGGGCTACACCTTC.